This TCR beta chain is from a study of blood T cell repertoires in COVID-19. Whole-study context: The United States, Italy and Spain were the sources of the acute and convalescent COVID-19 samples. The analysed material was cDNA or gDNA that came from T cells, B-cell-depleted T cells, or PBMCs.

Details on this clone: Germline is not matched at one junction end, which may reflect a read error.

Authors' processing steps: From reference gene primer amplification, estimates of nucleated cell counts were derived. Clones were sequenced by immunoSEQ multiplex PCR, and TCRdb holds only the in-frame ones, with some missing. V, J and clone size are those of that table, while D and trimming were read from the DNA. The table lists approximately 230,000 clones, around 82% of them singletons, with 4.9% in the top ten. Germline lookup yields CDR1 LNHDA and CDR2 SQIVND (reference sequence). The CDR3 loop spans 13 amino acids. Material: peripheral blood. The chain combines TRBV19 with TRBJ2-7, with D tentatively TRBD1 (5 bases). The clonotype comes from a woman aged 80 or over with active or convalescent COVID-19. Here the CDR3 reads CASSAGHSNEQYF. The DNA for the CDR3 is TGTGCCAGTAGTGCCGGACACTCCAACGAGCAGTACTTC.